This T cell receptor beta chain is drawn from a study of Graves' ophthalmopathy and Graves' hyperthyroidism. Study results and caveats: Blood also harbored most expanded thyroid clonotypes above 0.001 frequency.

To note about this clonotype: Its matching antigen is unknown.

There are 17 residues in the CDR3. Germline CDR1 is MNHEY and CDR2 is SVGEGT. The V end lost 6 bases, the J end lost 0 bases, and 18 bases lay between the germline ends. Ineligible for inclusion were patients with other autoimmune diseases, uncontrolled infections, pregnancy or lactation. RNA served as the template for amplifying TCR beta CDR3 regions. HTBI-primed first-round RT-PCR preceded second-round multiplex PCR. TCRdb fed the multiplex PCR reads into MiXCR, producing one record per CDR3 protein. The data contain about 370,000 distinct CDR3 sequences, roughly 18% of them seen just once; the ten biggest clones take up about 1.6%.

This clonotype was obtained from a woman younger than 30 with Graves' ophthalmopathy. J is TRBJ2-4 and V is TRBV6-2 or TRBV6-3; D uncertain. Source material: peripheral blood. CDR3 nucleotide sequence: TGTGCCAGCAGCATACGGGCGGAGACACTAGCCAAAAACATTCAGTACTTC. Translating gives CASSIRAETLAKNIQYF.